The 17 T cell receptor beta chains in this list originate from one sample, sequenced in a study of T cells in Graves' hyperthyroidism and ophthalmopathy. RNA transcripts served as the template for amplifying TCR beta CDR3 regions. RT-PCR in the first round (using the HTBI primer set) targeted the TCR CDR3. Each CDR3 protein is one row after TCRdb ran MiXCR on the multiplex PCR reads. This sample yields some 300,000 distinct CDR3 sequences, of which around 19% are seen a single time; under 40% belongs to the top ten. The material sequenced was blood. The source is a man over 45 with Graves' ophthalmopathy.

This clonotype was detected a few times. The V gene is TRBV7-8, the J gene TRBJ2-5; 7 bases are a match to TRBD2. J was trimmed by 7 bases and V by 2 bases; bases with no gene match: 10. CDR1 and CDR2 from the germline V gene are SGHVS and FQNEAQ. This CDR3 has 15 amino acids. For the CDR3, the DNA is TGTGCCAGCAGCTTACGGTCGTCGAGGGAGGGGACCCAGTACTTC. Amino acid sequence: CASSLRSSREGTQYF.

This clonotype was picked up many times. The CDR3 spells CASSQQGQGLQYF. The CDR3 DNA is TGTGCCAGCAGCCAACAGGGACAGGGACTTCAGTACTTC. The rearrangement uses TRBV11-2 and TRBJ2-4; 9 bases map to TRBD1. The trim removed 5 bases at V and 11 bases at J, leaving 7 bases unmatched. Looked up from germline, CDR1 is SGHAT and CDR2 is FQNNGV. This CDR3 contains 13 residues.

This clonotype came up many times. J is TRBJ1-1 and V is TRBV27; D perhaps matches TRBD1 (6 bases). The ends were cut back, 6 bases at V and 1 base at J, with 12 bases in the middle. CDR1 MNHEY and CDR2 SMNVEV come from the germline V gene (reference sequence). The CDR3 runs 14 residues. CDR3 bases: TGTGCCAGCAGGAACGGACAGTCGAACACTGAAGCTTTCTTT. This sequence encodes CASRNGQSNTEAFF.

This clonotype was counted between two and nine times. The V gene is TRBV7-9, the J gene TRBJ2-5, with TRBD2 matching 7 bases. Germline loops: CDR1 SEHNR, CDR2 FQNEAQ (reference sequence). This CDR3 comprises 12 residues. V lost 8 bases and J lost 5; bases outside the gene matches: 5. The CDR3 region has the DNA TGTGCCAGCGGGGAGGGTCCGGAGACCCAGTACTTC. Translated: CASGEGPETQYF.

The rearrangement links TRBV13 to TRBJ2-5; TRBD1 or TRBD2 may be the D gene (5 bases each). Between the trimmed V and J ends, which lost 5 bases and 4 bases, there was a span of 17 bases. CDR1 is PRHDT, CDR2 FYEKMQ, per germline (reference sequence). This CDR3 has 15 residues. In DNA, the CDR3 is TGTGCCAGCAGCCTCACCCAAGCTGGGGGAGAGACCCAGTACTTC. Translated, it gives CASSLTQAGGETQYF.

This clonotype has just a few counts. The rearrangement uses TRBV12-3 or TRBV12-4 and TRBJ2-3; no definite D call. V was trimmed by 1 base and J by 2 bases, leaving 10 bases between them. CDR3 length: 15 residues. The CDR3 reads CASSLDGPATDTQYF. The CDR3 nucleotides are TGTGCCAGCAGTTTAGATGGACCTGCCACAGATACGCAGTATTTT.

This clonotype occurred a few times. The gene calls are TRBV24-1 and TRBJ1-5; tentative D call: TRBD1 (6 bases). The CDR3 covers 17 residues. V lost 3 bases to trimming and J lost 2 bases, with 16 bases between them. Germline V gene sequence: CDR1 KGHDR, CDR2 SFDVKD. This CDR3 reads CATSDPRGGSGNQPQHF. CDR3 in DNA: TGTGCCACCAGTGATCCACGAGGGGGGAGCGGCAATCAGCCCCAGCATTTT.

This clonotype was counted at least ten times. The CDR3 coding sequence is TGTGCCAGCAGTGGCTGGCCGGACAATGAGCAGTTCTTC. Encoded protein: CASSGWPDNEQFF. The chain carries TRBV16 and TRBJ2-1; D ambiguous. The CDR3 covers 13 residues. V was shortened by 6 bases and J by 5 bases, with 11 bases between the two germline ends. The germline CDR1 and CDR2 sequences are KGHSY and FQNENV.

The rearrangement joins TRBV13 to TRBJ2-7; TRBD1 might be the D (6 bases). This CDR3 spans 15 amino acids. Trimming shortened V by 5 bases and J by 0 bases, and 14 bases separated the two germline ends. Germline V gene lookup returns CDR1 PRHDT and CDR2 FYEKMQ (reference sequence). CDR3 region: CASSLTTGPSYEQYF. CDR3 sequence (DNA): TGTGCCAGCAGCCTGACGACAGGCCCCTCCTACGAGCAGTACTTC.

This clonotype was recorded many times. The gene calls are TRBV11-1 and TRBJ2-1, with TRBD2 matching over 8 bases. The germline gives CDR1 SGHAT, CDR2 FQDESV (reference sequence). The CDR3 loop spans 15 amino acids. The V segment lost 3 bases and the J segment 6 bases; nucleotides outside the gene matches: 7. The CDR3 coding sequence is TGTGCCAGCAGCTTGAGCGGACTAGCCGGCAATGAGCAGTTCTTC. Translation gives CASSLSGLAGNEQFF. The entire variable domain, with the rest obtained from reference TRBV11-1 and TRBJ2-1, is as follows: EAEVAQSPRYKITEKSQAVAFWCDPISGHATLYWYRQILGQGPELLVQFQDESVVDDSQLPKDRFSAERLKGVDSTLKIQPAELGDSAMYLCASSLSGLAGNEQFFGPGTRLTVL.

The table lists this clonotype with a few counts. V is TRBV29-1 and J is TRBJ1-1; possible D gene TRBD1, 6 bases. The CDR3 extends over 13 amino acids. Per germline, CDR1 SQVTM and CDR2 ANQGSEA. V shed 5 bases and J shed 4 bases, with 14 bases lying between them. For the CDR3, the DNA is TGCAGCGTTCACCGGACAGTTAGCACTGAAGCTTTCTTT. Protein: CSVHRTVSTEAFF. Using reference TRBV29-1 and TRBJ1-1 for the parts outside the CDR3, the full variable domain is SAVISQKPSRDICQRGTSLTIQCQVDSQVTMMFWYRQQPGQSLTLIATANQGSEATYESGFVIDKFPISRPNLTFSTLTVSNMSPEDSSIYLCSVHRTVSTEAFFGQGTRLTVV.

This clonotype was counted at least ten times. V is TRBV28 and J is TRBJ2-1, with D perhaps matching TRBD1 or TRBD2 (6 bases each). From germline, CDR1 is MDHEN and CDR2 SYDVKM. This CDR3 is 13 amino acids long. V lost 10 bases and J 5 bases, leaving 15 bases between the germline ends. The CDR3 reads CATGARVDNEQFF. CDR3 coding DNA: TGTGCCACGGGGGCGCGGGTTGACAATGAGCAGTTCTTC.

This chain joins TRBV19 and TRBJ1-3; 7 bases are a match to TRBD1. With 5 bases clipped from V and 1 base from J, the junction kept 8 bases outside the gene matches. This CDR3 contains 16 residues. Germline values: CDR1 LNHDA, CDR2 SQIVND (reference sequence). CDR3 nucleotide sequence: TGTGCCAGTAGTTCGGGACAGCTATCATCTGGAAACACCATATATTTT. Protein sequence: CASSSGQLSSGNTIYF.

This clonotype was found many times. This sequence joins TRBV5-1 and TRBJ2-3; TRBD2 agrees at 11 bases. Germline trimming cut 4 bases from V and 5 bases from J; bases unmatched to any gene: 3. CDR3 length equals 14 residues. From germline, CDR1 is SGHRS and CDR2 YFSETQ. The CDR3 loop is CASSPGLAGDTQYF. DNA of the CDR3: TGCGCCAGCAGCCCCGGACTAGCGGGAGATACGCAGTATTTT.

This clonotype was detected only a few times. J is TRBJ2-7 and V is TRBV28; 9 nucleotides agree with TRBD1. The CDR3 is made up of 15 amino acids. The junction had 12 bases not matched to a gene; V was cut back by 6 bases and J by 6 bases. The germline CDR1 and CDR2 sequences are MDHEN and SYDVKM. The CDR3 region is CASRTAGTGILEQYF. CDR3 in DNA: TGTGCCAGCAGGACCGCCGGGACAGGGATCCTCGAGCAGTACTTC.

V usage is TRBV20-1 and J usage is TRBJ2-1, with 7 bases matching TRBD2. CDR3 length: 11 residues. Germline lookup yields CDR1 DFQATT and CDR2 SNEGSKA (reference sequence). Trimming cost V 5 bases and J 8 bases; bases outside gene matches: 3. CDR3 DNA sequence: TGCAGTGCTTCGGCGGGAGATGAGCAGTTCTTC. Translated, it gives CSASAGDEQFF.

CDR3 residues: CASSLEGLWGYTF. The CDR3 DNA sequence: TGTGCCAGCAGCTTGGAGGGGTTGTGGGGCTACACCTTC. V gene TRBV5-8 combines with J gene TRBJ1-2; D possibly corresponds to TRBD1 (5 bases). V was cut by 0 bases and J by 8 bases, with 11 bases left in between. CDR3 length: 13 amino acids. The V gene's germline CDR1 is SGHTS and CDR2 YDEGEE.